Sequencing of this TCR beta chain was carried out in a study of blood T cells in healthy people across ages. General study points: Donors of long life had a larger count of naive CD4+ cells and greater diversity than aged donors.

The CDR3 totals 12 residues. Germline lookup yields CDR1 SQVTM and CDR2 ANQGSEA. With a J-beta primer mix and a sample-barcoded 5' primer, a second PCR ran about 6 to 11 cycles. A tag from a template-switch adaptor with 12 random nucleotides marked each cDNA molecule. Paired-end reads containing CDR3 totaled no fewer than 3 million for each sample. MiXCR, applied by TCRdb to the 5' RACE reads, yields one record per CDR3 protein. The top ten hold around 30% of the sample, which has roughly 860,000 distinct CDR3 sequences, around 62% seen once. Extracted total RNA amounted to at least 6 micrograms for each sample. A word on this clonotype: Its antigen is still unknown.

The rearrangement uses TRBV29-1 and TRBJ2-5; D might be TRBD1 (6 bases). The DNA end favors TRBJ2-7, so the J call may be wrong. This receptor was obtained from a man aged 25-45 years in good health. Sequenced sample: blood. The CDR3 loop reads CSVDRGNYEQYF. The CDR3 coding sequence is TGCAGCGTTGACAGGGGAAACTACGAGCAGTACTTC.